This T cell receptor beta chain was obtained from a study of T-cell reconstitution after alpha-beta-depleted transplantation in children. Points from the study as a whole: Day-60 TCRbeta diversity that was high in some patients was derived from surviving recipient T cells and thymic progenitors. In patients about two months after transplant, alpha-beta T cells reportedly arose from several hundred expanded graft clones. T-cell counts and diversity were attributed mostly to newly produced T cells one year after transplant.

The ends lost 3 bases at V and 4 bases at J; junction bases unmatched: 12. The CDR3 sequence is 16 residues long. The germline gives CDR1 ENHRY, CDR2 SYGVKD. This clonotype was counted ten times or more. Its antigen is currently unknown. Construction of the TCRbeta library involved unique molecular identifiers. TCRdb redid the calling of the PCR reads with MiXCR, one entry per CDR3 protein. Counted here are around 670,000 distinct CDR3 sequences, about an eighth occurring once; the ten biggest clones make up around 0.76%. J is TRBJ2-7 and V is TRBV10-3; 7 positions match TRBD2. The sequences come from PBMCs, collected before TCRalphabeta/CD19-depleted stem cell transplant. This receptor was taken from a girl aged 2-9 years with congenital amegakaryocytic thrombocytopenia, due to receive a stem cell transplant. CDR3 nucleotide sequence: TGTGCCATCAGTGAAAGGAGGACTAGTGCGGATTACGAGCAGTACTTC. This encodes CAISERRTSADYEQYF.